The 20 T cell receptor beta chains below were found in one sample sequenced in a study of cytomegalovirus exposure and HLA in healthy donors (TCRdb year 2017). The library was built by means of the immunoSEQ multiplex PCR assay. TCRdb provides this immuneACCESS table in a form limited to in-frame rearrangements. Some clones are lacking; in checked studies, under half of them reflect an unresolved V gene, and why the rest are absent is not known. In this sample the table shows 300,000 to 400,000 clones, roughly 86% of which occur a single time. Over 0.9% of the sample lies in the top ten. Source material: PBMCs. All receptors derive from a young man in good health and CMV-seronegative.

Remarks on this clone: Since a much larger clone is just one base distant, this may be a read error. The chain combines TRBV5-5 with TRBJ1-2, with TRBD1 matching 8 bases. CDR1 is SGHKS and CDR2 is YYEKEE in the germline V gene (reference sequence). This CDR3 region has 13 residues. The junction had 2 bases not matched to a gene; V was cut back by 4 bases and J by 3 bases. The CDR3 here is CASSPTGDYGYTF. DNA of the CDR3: TGTGCCAGCAGCCCGACAGGGGACTATGGCTACACCTTC.

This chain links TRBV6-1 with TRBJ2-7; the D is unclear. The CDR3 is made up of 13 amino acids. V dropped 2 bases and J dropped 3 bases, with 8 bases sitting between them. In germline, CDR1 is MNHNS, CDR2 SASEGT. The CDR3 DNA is TGTGCCAGCAGTGAATCATTTTTCTACGAGCAGTACTTC. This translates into CASSESFFYEQYF.

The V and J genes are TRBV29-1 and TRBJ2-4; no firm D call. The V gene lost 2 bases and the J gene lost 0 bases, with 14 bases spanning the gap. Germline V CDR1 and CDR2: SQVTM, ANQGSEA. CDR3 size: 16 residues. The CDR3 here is CSVEIWADLAKNIQYF. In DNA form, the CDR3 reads TGCAGCGTTGAAATTTGGGCAGATCTAGCCAAAAACATTCAGTACTTC.

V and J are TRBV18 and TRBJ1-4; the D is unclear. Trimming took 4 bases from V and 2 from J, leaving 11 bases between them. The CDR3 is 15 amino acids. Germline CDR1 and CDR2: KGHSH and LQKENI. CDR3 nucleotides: TGTGCCAGCTCACGATATGGCCAGACTAATGAAAAACTGTTTTTT. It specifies CASSRYGQTNEKLFF.

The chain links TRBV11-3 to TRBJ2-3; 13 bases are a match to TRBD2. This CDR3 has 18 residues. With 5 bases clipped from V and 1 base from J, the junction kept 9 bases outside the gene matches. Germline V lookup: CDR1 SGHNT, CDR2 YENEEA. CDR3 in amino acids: CASSLGLAGQRGTDTQYF. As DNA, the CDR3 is TGTGCCAGCAGCCTGGGACTAGCGGGGCAACGGGGCACAGATACGCAGTATTTT.

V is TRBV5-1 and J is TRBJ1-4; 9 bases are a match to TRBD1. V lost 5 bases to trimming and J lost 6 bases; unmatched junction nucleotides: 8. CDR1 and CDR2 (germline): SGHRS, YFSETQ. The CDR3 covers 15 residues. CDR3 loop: CASRQTGGAYEKLFF. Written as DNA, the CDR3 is TGCGCCAGCAGACAGACAGGGGGTGCTTATGAAAAACTGTTTTTT.

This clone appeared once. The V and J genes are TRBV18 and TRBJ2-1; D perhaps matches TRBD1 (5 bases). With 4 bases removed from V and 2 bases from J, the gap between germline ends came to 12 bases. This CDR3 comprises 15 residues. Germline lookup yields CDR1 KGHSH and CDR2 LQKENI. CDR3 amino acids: CASSRQGVAYNEQFF. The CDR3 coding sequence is TGTGCCAGCTCACGGCAAGGGGTGGCCTACAATGAGCAGTTCTTC.

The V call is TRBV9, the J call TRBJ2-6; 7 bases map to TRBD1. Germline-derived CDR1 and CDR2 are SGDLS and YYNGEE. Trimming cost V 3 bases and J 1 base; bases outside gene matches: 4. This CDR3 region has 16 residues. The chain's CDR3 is CASSARTGSGANVLTF. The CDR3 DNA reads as TGTGCCAGCAGCGCCCGGACAGGATCTGGGGCCAACGTCCTGACTTTC.

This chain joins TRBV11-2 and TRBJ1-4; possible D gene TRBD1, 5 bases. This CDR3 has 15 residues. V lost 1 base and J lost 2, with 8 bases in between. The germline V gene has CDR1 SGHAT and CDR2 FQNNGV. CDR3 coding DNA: TGTGCCAGCAGCTTAGTGGGGCCGACTAATGAAAAACTGTTTTTT. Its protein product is CASSLVGPTNEKLFF.

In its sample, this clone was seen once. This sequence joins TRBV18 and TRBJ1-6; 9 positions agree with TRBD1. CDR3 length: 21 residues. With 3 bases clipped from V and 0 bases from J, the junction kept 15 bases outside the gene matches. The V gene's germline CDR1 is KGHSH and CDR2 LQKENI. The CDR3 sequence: CASSPLSPGTGPSSYNSPLHF. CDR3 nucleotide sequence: TGTGCCAGCTCACCTCTTAGTCCCGGGACAGGGCCATCCTCCTATAATTCACCCCTCCACTTT.

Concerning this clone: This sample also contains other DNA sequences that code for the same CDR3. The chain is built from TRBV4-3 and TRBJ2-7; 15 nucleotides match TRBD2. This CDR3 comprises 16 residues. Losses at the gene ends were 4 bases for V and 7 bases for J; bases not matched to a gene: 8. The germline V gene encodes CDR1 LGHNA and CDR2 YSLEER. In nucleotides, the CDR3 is TGCGCCAGCAGCCCCCGGACTAGCGGGGGGGTTAATGAGCAGTACTTC. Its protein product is CASSPRTSGGVNEQYF.

In DNA, the CDR3 is TGCGCCAGCAGCTTAAGAGGGGCTGCGGGGGCCAAAACAGATACGCAGTATTTT. Its translation is CASSLRGAAGAKTDTQYF. This chain joins TRBV4-1 and TRBJ2-3; D is perhaps TRBD2 (7 bases). V lost 5 bases and J lost 3, with 24 bases in between. There are 18 residues in the CDR3. Germline CDR1 and CDR2: MGHRA and YSYEKL.

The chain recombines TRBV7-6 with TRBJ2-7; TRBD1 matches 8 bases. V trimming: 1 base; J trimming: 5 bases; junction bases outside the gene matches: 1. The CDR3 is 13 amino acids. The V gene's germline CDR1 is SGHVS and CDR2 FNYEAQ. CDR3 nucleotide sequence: TGTGCCAGCAGCTTAGGACAGGGGAACGAGCAGTACTTC. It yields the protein CASSLGQGNEQYF.

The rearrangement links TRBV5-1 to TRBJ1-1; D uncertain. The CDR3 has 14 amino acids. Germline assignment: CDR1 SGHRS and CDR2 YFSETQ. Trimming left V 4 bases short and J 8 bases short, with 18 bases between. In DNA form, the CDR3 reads TGCGCCAGCAGCCTCACCGCGGTTGCGGGGGAAGCTTTCTTT. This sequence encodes CASSLTAVAGEAFF.

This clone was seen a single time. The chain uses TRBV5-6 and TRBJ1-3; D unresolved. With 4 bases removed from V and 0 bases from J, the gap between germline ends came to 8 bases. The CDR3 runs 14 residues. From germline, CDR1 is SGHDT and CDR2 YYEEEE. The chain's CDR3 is CASSHTSSGNTIYF. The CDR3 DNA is TGTGCCAGCAGCCATACAAGCTCTGGAAACACCATATATTTT.

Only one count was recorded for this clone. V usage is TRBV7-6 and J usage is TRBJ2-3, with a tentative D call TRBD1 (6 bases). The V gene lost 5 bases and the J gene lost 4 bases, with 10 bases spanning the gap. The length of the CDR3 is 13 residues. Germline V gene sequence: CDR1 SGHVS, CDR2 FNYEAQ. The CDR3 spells CASSQGRADTQYF. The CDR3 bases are TGTGCCAGCAGCCAGGGGCGAGCAGATACGCAGTATTTT.

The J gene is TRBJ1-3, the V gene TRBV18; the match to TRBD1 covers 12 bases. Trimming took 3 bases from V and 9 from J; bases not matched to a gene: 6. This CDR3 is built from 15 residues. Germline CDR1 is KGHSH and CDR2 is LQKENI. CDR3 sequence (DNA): TGTGCCAGCTCACCTGTGGGACAGGGGGCAAGCACCATATATTTT. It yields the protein CASSPVGQGASTIYF. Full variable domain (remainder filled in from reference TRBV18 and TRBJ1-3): NAGVMQNPRHLVRRRGQEARLRCSPMKGHSHVYWYRQLPEEGLKFMVYLQKENIIDESGMPKERFSAEFPKEGPSILRIQQVVRGDSAAYFCASSPVGQGASTIYFGEGSWLTVV.

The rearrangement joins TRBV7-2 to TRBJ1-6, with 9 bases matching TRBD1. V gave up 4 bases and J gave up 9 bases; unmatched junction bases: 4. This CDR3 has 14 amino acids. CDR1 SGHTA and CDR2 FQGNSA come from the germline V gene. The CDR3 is CASSSGQGGSPLHF. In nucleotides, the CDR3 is TGTGCCAGCAGCTCGGGACAGGGCGGTTCACCCCTCCACTTT.

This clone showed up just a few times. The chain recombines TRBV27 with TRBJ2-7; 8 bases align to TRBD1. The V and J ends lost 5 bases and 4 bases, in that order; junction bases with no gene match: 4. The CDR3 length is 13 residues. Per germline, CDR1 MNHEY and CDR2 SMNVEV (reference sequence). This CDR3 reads CASSGQGSYEQYF. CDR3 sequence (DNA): TGTGCCAGCAGTGGACAGGGAAGTTACGAGCAGTACTTC.

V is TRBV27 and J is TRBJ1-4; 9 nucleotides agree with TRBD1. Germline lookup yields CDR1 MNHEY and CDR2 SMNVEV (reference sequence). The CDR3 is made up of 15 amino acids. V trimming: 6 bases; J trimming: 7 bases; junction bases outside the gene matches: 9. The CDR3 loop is CASRRTGTGSEKLFF. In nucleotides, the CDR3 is TGTGCCAGCAGACGAACCGGGACAGGGAGTGAAAAACTGTTTTTT.